This paragraph covers one TCR beta chain sequence. The method was immunoSEQ multiplex PCR; TCRdb's version includes in-frame clones alone and lacks a portion of them. The repertoire holds hundreds of thousands of clones, just over 85% seen once, with around 1.7% in the top ten. This entry belongs to a study of blood T cell repertoires in COVID-19. For the study at large: COVID-19 samples collected from the United States, Italy and Spain covered acute and convalescent phases.

This CDR3 contains 13 residues. The ends were cut back, 2 bases at V and 2 bases at J, with 6 bases in the middle. Sequencing was done on a sample of PBMCs or T cells enriched from blood (not recorded which). This chain connects TRBV12-3 or TRBV12-4 to TRBJ2-5, with D hard to call. This receptor was identified in a middle-aged man who had recovered from COVID-19. This chain's CDR3 is CASSLSSQETQYF. CDR3 DNA sequence: TGTGCCAGCAGTTTATCCTCGCAAGAGACCCAGTACTTC.